What follows are 25 T cell receptor beta chains derived from one specimen sequenced in a study of regulatory T cells in long-lasting Graves disease. HTBI primers from iRepertoire and Arm-PCR of CDR3 regions yielded the TCR beta libraries. In TCRdb, the multiplex PCR reads were re-called with MiXCR into one record per CDR3 protein. The table includes roughly 400,000 distinct CDR3 sequences, around 20% detected once. Time point indicated: persistent/refractory GD, antithyroid drugs over 5 years with positive TRAb. Making the TCR library involved RNA that had been extracted from PBMCs. The sample in question was peripheral blood mononuclear cells (PBMCs), obtained when the disease was refractory, from a patient treated with antithyroid drugs. The receptors were sampled from a female donor with Graves disease.

In its sample, this clonotype was seen many times. The chain couples TRBV28 to TRBJ2-7; D perhaps matches TRBD1 (6 bases). The V end lost 5 bases, the J end lost 0 bases, and 14 bases lay between the germline ends. Germline values: CDR1 MDHEN, CDR2 SYDVKM. This CDR3 is 15 amino acids long. This CDR3 reads CASSNPGTSSYEQYF. The CDR3 DNA follows: TGTGCCAGCAGTAACCCCGGGACAAGCTCCTACGAGCAGTACTTC.

This clonotype was seen once. One junction end does not reproduce the germline sequence, and a read error may be involved. The chain joins TRBV12-3 or TRBV12-4 to TRBJ2-1; weak D call: TRBD2 (6 bases). CDR3 length equals 14 residues. The CDR3 DNA reads as TGTGCCAGCAGTTGGAGGGACTCCTACAGTGAGCAGTTCTTC. Protein sequence: CASSWRDSYSEQFF.

The gene calls are TRBV9 and TRBJ2-3, with D perhaps TRBD1 or TRBD2 (5 bases each). This CDR3 region has 14 residues. CDR1 and CDR2 from the germline V gene are SGDLS and YYNGEE. V was pared by 3 bases and J by 3 bases, with 11 bases between. The CDR3 sequence: CASSGDARTDTQYF. The CDR3 nucleotides are TGTGCCAGCAGCGGGGACGCCCGGACAGATACGCAGTATTTT.

The chain uses TRBV20-1 and TRBJ1-5, with no clear D. Trimming took off 0 bases at V and 0 bases at J, with 9 bases between the two ends. The CDR3 runs 15 residues. Germline CDR1 is DFQATT and CDR2 is SNEGSKA (reference sequence). The CDR3 is CSARDGRYSNQPQHF. The CDR3 region has the DNA TGCAGTGCTAGAGACGGCAGATATAGCAATCAGCCCCAGCATTTT.

This clonotype occurred many times. Written as DNA, the CDR3 is TGTGCCAGCAGCCCATCGCCAGGATACCCTAACTATGGCTACACCTTC. Translating it yields CASSPSPGYPNYGYTF. The rearrangement joins TRBV6-2 or TRBV6-3 to TRBJ1-2; no clear D. Germline V gene sequence: CDR1 MNHEY, CDR2 SVGEGT. Trimming shortened V by 6 bases and J by 0 bases, and 17 bases separated the two germline ends. The CDR3 covers 16 residues.

The sample holds many counts of this clonotype. The rearrangement joins TRBV6-2 or TRBV6-3 to TRBJ2-7; 10 positions agree with TRBD2. Looked up from germline, CDR1 is MNHEY and CDR2 is SVGEGT. V was pared by 4 bases and J by 5 bases, with 8 bases of the junction left unmatched. The CDR3 has 15 residues. The CDR3 DNA reads as TGTGCCAGCAGTTCGGCTAGCGGGAGAGTAGACGAGCAGTACTTC. Its protein product is CASSSASGRVDEQYF.

There are a few counts of this clonotype. V usage is TRBV2 and J usage is TRBJ2-3, with no clear D. V dropped 7 bases and J dropped 0 bases, with 11 bases sitting between them. The CDR3 extends over 14 amino acids. Germline CDR1 SNHLY, CDR2 FYNNEI. The CDR3 DNA sequence: TGTGCCAGCACCCTGCTGGGGAGCACAGATACGCAGTATTTT. Its protein is CASTLLGSTDTQYF.

This clonotype was observed at least ten times. The V gene is TRBV28, the J gene TRBJ1-6; D is unclear. Germline CDR1 MDHEN, CDR2 SYDVKM. The CDR3 totals 11 residues. Trimming stripped 6 bases from V and 14 bases from J, with 11 bases between. This CDR3 reads CASSHDFALHF. The CDR3 DNA follows: TGTGCCAGCAGCCATGACTTTGCCCTCCACTTT.

This clonotype has a handful of counts. V and J are TRBV2 and TRBJ2-1; 7 bases align to TRBD2. V shed 10 bases and J 5 bases; nucleotides not matched to a gene: 17. This CDR3 has 16 amino acids. CDR1 SNHLY and CDR2 FYNNEI come from the germline V gene. This chain's CDR3 is CAIGGTPEGRDNEQFF. The CDR3 bases are TGTGCCATCGGCGGGACTCCAGAGGGGAGGGACAATGAGCAGTTCTTC.

This sequence joins TRBV5-1 and TRBJ1-6; D is perhaps TRBD1 (6 bases). Per germline, CDR1 SGHRS and CDR2 YFSETQ. Trimming took 0 bases from V and 5 from J, leaving 12 bases between them. The CDR3 spans 16 residues. CDR3 nucleotide sequence: TGCGCCAGCAGCTTGGGGGGGACAACGAATAATTCACCCCTCCACTTT. Amino acids: CASSLGGTTNNSPLHF.

This clonotype occurred a few times. CDR3 loop: CASRDFSTDTQYF. DNA for the CDR3: TGTGCCAGCCGGGACTTTAGCACAGATACGCAGTATTTT. The genes are TRBV27 and TRBJ2-3; maybe TRBD2 (6 bases). There are 13 residues in the CDR3. V was clipped by 8 bases and J by 0 bases, with 9 bases between them. CDR1 and CDR2 (germline): MNHEY, SMNVEV (reference sequence).

V gene TRBV3-1 combines with J gene TRBJ1-5; D gene uncertain. Germline CDR1 reads LGHDT; CDR2 reads YNNKEL (reference sequence). The CDR3 is 13 residues long. Trimming stripped 5 bases from V and 4 bases from J, with 9 bases between. The CDR3 protein is CASSDTLNQPQHF. CDR3 sequence (DNA): TGTGCCAGCAGCGATACTTTGAATCAGCCCCAGCATTTT.

This chain connects TRBV27 to TRBJ2-7; 9 nucleotides agree with TRBD1. There are 16 residues in the CDR3. Per germline, CDR1 MNHEY and CDR2 SMNVEV (reference sequence). V shed 6 bases and J 4 bases; nucleotides not matched to a gene: 13. As DNA, the CDR3 is TGTGCCAGCAGCAGGCTCCGGGACAGGGTAACTTACGAGCAGTACTTC. Residues: CASSRLRDRVTYEQYF.

The chain is built from TRBV19 and TRBJ2-7; perhaps TRBD1 as D (6 bases). With 5 bases removed from V and 3 bases from J, the gap between germline ends came to 14 bases. The germline CDR1 and CDR2 sequences are LNHDA and SQIVND (reference sequence). The CDR3 is made up of 14 amino acids. For the CDR3, the DNA is TGTGCCAGTAGTCGAACAGGGTTTAACTACGAGCAGTACTTC. It translates to CASSRTGFNYEQYF.

Notes on this clonotype: A much larger clone is a single base away; this may be a read error. The V call is TRBV2, the J call TRBJ2-1; 12 bases map to TRBD2. This CDR3 has 14 amino acids. In germline, CDR1 is SNHLY, CDR2 FYNNEI. Trimming cost V 11 bases and J 8 bases; bases outside gene matches: 10. The CDR3 DNA reads TGTGCCCTCCTAGGGCTAGCGGGAGGGGATGAGCAGTTCTTC. Amino acid sequence: CALLGLAGGDEQFF.

The chain uses TRBV27 and TRBJ2-7, with TRBD2 matching 8 bases. V trimming: 1 base; J trimming: 5 bases; junction bases outside the gene matches: 7. CDR1 MNHEY and CDR2 SMNVEV come from the germline V gene (reference sequence). CDR3 length: 15 amino acids. CDR3 region: CASSLYSGSGHEQYF. CDR3 DNA: TGTGCCAGCAGTTTATACAGCGGGAGCGGCCACGAGCAGTACTTC.

This clonotype was detected many times. The gene calls are TRBV12-3 or TRBV12-4 and TRBJ1-5; no definite D call. V was trimmed by 6 bases and J by 3 bases, leaving 18 bases between them. This CDR3 region has 16 residues. For the CDR3, the DNA is TGTGCCAGCAGGGATACTCGGGCCCCCATCAATCAGCCCCAGCATTTT. Translating it yields CASRDTRAPINQPQHF.

Points on this clonotype: The junction departs from germline at one end; a sequencing error may be responsible. This chain links TRBV20-1 with TRBJ2-7; possibly TRBD2 for D (5 bases). The germline CDR1 and CDR2 sequences are DFQATT and SNEGSKA (reference sequence). This CDR3 is built from 13 residues. Written as DNA, the CDR3 is TGCAGTGCTAGAACCGGGAACTCCTGCGAGCAGTACTTC. Translation: CSARTGNSCEQYF.

The rearrangement uses TRBV6-1 and TRBJ2-3; no clear D. The CDR3 extends over 14 amino acids. Trimming took 3 bases from V and 1 from J, leaving 8 bases between them. Germline CDR1 is MNHNS and CDR2 is SASEGT. CDR3 loop: CASSDAPGTDTQYF. DNA for the CDR3: TGTGCCAGCAGTGACGCGCCGGGCACAGATACGCAGTATTTT.

A remark on this clonotype: With a much larger clone just one base away, this may be a read error. The conserved phenylalanine or tryptophan normally closing the CDR3 is absent here, so this likely arose from a read error. The chain couples TRBV6-1 to TRBJ2-7; D unclear. CDR1 is MNHNS, CDR2 SASEGT, per germline. The CDR3 has 14 amino acids. Trimming took off 5 bases at V and 4 bases at J, with 15 bases between the two ends. This CDR3 is CASSPDSPGYEQYL. DNA of the CDR3: TGTGCCAGCAGTCCCGACTCGCCAGGATACGAGCAGTACCTC.

This clonotype came up many times. The J gene is TRBJ2-2, the V gene TRBV6-1, with a possible D match to TRBD1 (6 bases). V lost 7 bases and J lost 4, with 10 bases in between. The CDR3 is 13 residues long. Germline V CDR1 and CDR2: MNHNS, SASEGT. The CDR3 protein is CASNRAGTGELFF. The CDR3 DNA reads as TGTGCCAGCAACAGGGCGGGCACCGGGGAGCTGTTTTTT.

The chain employs TRBV28 and TRBJ2-4; 9 nucleotides agree with TRBD2. Per germline, CDR1 MDHEN and CDR2 SYDVKM. The J segment lost 6 bases and the V segment lost 5 bases, leaving 20 bases of the junction unmatched. The CDR3 consists of 19 residues. The DNA for the CDR3 is TGTGCCAGCAGTCCATATTCCCCCGTCATAGCGGGAGTCGGAAACATTCAGTACTTC. Translating gives CASSPYSPVIAGVGNIQYF.

The gene calls are TRBV11-2 and TRBJ2-3; D is ambiguous. CDR3 length: 14 amino acids. CDR1 and CDR2 (germline): SGHAT, FQNNGV. V dropped 3 bases and J dropped 2 bases, with 9 bases sitting between them. CDR3 protein: CASSLSQNTDTQYF. The CDR3, as DNA: TGTGCCAGCAGCTTGAGTCAGAACACAGATACGCAGTATTTT.

At least ten counts were recorded for this clonotype. The CDR3, as DNA: TGTGCCAGCAGTTCGTCCGGGCTGCCCCAGCATTTT. Protein sequence: CASSSSGLPQHF. The chain carries TRBV28 and TRBJ1-5; no clear D. The V gene's germline CDR1 is MDHEN and CDR2 SYDVKM. The CDR3 sequence is 12 residues long. The germline V and J ends were trimmed by 4 bases and 9 bases, with 10 bases remaining between them.

J is TRBJ2-7 and V is TRBV6-1; 8 nucleotides agree with TRBD2. This CDR3 spans 16 amino acids. V shed 4 bases, J shed 0 bases, and the junction held 8 bases outside the gene matches. From germline, CDR1 is MNHNS and CDR2 SASEGT. CDR3 protein: CASSGHREGDSYEQYF. CDR3 coding DNA: TGTGCCAGCAGTGGACATCGGGAGGGAGACTCCTACGAGCAGTACTTC.